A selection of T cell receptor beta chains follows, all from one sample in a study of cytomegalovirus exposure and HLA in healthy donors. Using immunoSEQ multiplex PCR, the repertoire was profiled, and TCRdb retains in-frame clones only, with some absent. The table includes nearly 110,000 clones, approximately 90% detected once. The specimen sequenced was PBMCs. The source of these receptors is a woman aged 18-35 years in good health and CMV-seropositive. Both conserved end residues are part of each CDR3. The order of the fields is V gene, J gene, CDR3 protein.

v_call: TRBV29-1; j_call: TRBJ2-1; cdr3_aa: CSVEDREGQSKSSYNEQFF
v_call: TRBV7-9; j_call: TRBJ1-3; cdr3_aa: CASSPVFSGNTIYF
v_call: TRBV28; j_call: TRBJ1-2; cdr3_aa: CASSLQQAYGYTF
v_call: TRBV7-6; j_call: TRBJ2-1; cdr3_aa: CASSPWTSGGRYEQFF
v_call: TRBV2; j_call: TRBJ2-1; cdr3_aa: CASSQTGGAYNEQFF
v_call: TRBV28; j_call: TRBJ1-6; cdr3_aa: CASSLGSGGSAYNSPLHF
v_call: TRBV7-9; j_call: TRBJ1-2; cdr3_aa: CASSLGTGYGYTF
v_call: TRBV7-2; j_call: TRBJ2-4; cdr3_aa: CASSLVASGDLAKNIQYF
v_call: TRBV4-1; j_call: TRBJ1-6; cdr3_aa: CASSQDRGTGDNSPLHF
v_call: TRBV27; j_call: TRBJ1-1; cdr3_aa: CASMYGRGSTEAFF
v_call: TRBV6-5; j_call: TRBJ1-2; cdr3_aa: CASSYSKGGGGYGYTF
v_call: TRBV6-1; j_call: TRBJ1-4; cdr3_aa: CASSEWAFEKLFF
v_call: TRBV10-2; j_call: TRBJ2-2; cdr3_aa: CASGGLAGGPGTGELFF
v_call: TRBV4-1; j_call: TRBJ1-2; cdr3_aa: CASSQDGRQGKREGYTF
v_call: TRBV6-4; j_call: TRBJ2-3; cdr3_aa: CASSAGTSGTDTQYF
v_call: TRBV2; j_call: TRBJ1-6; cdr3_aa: CASRPAPGQSSYNSPLHF
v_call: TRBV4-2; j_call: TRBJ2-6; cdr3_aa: CASSPAGRDSGANVLTF
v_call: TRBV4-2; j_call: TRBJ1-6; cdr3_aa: CASSQLEAGSPLHF
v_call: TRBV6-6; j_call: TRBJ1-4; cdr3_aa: CASSFRQGGSEKLFF
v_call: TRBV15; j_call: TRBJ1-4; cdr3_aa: CATSRDWGRGEKLFF
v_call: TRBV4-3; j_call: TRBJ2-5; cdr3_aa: CASSLAGMNQETQYF
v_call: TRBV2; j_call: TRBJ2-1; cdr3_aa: CASGLAVYNEQFF
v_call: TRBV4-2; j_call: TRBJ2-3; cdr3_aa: CASSPRAVAGGTDTQYF
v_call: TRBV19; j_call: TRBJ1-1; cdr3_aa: CASSPGGTGETEAFF
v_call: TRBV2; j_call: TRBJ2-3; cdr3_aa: CASTSYRDTQYF
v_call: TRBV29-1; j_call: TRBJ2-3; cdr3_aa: CSVEDPEEGWNTQYF
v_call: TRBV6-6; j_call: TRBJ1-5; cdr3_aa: CASTDSNQPQHF
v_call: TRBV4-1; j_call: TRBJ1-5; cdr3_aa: CASSQGPTVNQPQHF
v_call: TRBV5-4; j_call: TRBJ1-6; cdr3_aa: CASSDRQGNNSPLHF
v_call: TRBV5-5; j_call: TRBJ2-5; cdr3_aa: CASSRRTGGQQETQYF
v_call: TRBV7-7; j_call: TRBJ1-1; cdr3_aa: CASSFAQNTEAFF
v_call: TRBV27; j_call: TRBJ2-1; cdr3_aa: CASSLWGEPYNEQFF
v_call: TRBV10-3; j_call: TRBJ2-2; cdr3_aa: CAIKSTAVNTGELFF
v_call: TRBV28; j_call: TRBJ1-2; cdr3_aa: CASSWTRPLLNYGYTF
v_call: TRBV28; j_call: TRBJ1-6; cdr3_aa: CASSSSGNSPLHF
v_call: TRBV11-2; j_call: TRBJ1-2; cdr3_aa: CASSSYRTGEDGYTF
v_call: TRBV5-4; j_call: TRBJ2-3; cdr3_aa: CASSQPGGLAGITDTQYF
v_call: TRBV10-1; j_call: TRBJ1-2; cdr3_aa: CASSPGQGSKSPSGYTF
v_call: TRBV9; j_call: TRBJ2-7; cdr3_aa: CASSPSGSYEQYF
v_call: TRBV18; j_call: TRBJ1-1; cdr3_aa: CASSPQSDRAEAFF
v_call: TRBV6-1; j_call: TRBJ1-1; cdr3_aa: CASSGQGVGTEAFF
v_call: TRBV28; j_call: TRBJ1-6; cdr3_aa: CASSPDVGLNSPLHF
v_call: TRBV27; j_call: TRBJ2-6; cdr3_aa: CASSRTGGVGANVLTF
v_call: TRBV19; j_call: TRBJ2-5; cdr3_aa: CASSSRRDRAQETQYF
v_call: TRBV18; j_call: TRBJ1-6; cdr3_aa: CASSLTGSSYNSPLHF